The entry below describes one TCR beta chain. TCRdb passed the RT-PCR reads through MiXCR, listing each CDR3 protein once. The profile shows about a million distinct CDR3 sequences, about 20% of them singletons. The data stem from a study of patients and donors after allogeneic stem cell transplantation. This CDR3 has 16 amino acids. The germline V gene encodes CDR1 SGHRS and CDR2 YFSETQ. J was trimmed by 1 base and V by 0 bases; bases with no gene match: 3. What was sequenced was blood, either unsorted or a sorted T cell fraction (not recorded which). This rearrangement joins TRBV5-1 to TRBJ2-1, with 8 bases fitting TRBD2. This clonotype originated in a human donor who was either an allogeneic HSCT recipient or a stem cell or donor lymphocyte infusion donor (not recorded which). It is not recorded whose cells these are; they may come from a transplant donor. CDR3 sequence: CASSLASGGSYNEQFF. The CDR3 coding sequence is TGCGCCAGCAGCTTGGCCTCGGGGGGGTCCTACAATGAGCAGTTCTTC. Looking up the rest from reference TRBV5-1 and TRBJ2-1 gives the full variable domain: KAGVTQTPRYLIKTRGQQVTLSCSPISGHRSVSWYQQTPGQGLQFLFEYFSETQRNKGNFPGRFSGRQFSNSRSEMNVSTLELGDSALYLCASSLASGGSYNEQFFGPGTRLTVL.